This TCR beta chain was identified during a study of cytomegalovirus exposure and HLA in healthy donors. Points on this clone: Its antigen is still unknown.

Overall study results and limits: In a later analysis, compared with equally common non-associated chains, HLA-associated beta chains were more expanded.

V was clipped by 3 bases and J by 0 bases, with 18 bases between them. Germline values: CDR1 KGHSH, CDR2 LQKENI. The CDR3 length is 18 residues. The primer mix had 60 Vbeta and 13 Jbeta primers. Measured with immunoSEQ multiplex PCR; TCRdb has only the in-frame clones, and not every one. In the table there are around 120,000 clones, roughly 80% of which are singletons. The origin of this receptor is a man between 50 and 59 years old in good health and CMV-seropositive. Sequenced sample: PBMCs. V and J are TRBV18 and TRBJ1-3; D uncertain. CDR3 nucleotide sequence: TGTGCCAGCTCACCGGACTACTACACGCTCTACTCTGGAAACACCATATATTTT. Its translation: CASSPDYYTLYSGNTIYF.